Listed here is a single TCR beta chain. Sequencing used immunoSEQ multiplex PCR; TCRdb keeps in-frame clones, though not all of them. The repertoire holds about 69,000 clones, with about 94% as singletons. The source of the sample is a study of T cell clonotyping in hematopoietic cell transplantation. Germline CDR1 is GTSNPN and CDR2 is SVGIG (reference sequence). J lost 7 bases, V lost 3 bases, and 2 bases had no gene match. CDR3 size: 11 residues. The chain carries TRBV30 and TRBJ1-2; TRBD1 matches 7 bases. This TCR was recovered from a man between 45 and 60 years old in good health. Some clones in this sample may be carry-over from other donors' samples. Sequencing was done on a sample of peripheral blood mononuclear cells. This CDR3 is CAWSSGGGYTF. DNA for the CDR3: TGTGCCTGGAGCTCAGGGGGTGGCTACACCTTC.